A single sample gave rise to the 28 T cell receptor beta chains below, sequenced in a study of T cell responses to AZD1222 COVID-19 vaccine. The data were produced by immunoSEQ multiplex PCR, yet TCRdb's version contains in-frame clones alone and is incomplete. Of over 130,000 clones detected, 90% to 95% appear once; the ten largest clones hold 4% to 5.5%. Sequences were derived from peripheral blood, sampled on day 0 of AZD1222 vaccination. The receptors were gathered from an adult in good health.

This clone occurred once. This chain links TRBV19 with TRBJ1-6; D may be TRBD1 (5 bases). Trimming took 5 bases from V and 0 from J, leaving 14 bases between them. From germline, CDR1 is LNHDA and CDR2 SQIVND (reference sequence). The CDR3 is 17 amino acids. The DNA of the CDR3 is TGTGCCAGTAGTCCGGGGGACGGCAGCTCCTATAATTCACCCCTCCACTTT. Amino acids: CASSPGDGSSYNSPLHF.

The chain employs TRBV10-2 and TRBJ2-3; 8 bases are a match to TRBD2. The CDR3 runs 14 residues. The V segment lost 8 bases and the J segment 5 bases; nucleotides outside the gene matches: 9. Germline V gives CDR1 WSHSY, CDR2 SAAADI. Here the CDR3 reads CASGLGLAGDTQYF. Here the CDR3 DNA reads TGCGCCAGCGGCCTGGGGCTAGCGGGAGATACGCAGTATTTT.

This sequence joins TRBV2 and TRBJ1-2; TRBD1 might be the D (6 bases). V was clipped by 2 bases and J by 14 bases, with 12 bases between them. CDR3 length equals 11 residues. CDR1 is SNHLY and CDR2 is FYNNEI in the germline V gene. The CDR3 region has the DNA TGTGCCAGCAGTGAATTGTGGGGGCCGACCTTC. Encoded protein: CASSELWGPTF.

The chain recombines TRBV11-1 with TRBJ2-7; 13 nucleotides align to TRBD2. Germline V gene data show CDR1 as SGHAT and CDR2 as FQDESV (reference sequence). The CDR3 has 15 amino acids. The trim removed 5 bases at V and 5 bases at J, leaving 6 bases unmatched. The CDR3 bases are TGTGCCAGCAGCCTGGGGACTAGCGGGAACCACGAGCAGTACTTC. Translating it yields CASSLGTSGNHEQYF.

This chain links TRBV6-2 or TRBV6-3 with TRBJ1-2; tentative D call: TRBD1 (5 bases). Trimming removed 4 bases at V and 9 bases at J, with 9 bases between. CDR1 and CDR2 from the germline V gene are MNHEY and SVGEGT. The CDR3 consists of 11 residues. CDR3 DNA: TGTGCCAGCAGTTCAGGGCGACGCTACACCTTC. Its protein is CASSSGRRYTF.

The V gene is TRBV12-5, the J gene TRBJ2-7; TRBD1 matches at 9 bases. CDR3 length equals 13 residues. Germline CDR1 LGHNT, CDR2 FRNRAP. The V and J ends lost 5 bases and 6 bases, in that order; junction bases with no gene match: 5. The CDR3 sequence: CASGGATGGEQYF. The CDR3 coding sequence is TGTGCTAGTGGTGGGGCGACAGGGGGCGAGCAGTACTTC.

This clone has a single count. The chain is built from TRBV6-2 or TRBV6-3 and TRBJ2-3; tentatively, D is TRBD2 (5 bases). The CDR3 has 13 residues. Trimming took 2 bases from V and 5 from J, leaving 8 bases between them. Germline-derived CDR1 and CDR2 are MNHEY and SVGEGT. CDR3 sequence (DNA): TGTGCCAGCAGTTACGCGGAGGAAGATACGCAGTATTTT. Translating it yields CASSYAEEDTQYF.

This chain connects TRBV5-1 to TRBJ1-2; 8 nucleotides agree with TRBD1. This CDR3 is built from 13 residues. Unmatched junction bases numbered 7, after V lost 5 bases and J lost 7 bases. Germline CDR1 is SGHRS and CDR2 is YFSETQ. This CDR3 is CASRSGQAIGYTF. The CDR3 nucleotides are TGCGCCAGCAGATCGGGACAGGCCATTGGCTACACCTTC.

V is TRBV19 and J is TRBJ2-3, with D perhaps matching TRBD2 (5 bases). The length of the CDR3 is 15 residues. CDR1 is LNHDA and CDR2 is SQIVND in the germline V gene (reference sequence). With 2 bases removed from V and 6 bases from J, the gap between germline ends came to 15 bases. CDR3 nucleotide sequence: TGTGCCAGTAGTATAACGAGAGCGGAATGGGATACGCAGTATTTT. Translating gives CASSITRAEWDTQYF.

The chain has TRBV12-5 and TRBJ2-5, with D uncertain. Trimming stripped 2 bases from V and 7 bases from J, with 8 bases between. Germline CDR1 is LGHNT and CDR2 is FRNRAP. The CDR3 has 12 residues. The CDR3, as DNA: TGTGCTAGTGGTTTGACGACTTGGACCCAGTACTTC. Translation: CASGLTTWTQYF.

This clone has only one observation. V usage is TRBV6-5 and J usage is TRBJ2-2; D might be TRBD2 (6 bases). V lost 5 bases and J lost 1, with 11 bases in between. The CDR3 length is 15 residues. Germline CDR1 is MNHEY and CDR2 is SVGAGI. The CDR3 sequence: CASSISGGNTGELFF. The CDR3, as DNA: TGTGCCAGCAGTATTTCCGGGGGGAACACCGGGGAGCTGTTTTTT.

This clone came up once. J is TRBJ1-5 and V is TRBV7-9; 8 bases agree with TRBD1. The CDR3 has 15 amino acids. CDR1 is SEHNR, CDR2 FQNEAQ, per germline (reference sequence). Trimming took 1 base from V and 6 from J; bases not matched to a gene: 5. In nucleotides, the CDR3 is TGTGCCAGCAGCTTAGATGGACAGGGCGGTCAGCCCCAGCATTTT. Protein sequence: CASSLDGQGGQPQHF.

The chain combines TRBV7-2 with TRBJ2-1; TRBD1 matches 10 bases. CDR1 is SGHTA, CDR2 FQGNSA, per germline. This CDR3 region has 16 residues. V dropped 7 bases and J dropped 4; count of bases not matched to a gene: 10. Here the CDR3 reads CASTRPPGQGYNEQFF. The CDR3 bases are TGTGCCAGCACTCGACCCCCGGGACAGGGGTACAATGAGCAGTTCTTC. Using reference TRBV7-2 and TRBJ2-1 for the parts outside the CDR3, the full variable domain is GAGVSQSPSNKVTEKGKDVELRCDPISGHTALYWYRQSLGQGLEFLIYFQGNSAPDKSGLPSDRFSAERTGGSVSTLTIQRTQQEDSAVYLCASTRPPGQGYNEQFFGPGTRLTVL.

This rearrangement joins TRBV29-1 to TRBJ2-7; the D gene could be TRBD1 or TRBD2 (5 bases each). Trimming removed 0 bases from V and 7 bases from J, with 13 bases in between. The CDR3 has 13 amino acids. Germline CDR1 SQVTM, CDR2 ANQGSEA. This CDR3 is CSVEDLPGSEQYF. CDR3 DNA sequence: TGCAGCGTTGAAGATCTCCCAGGGAGTGAGCAGTACTTC.

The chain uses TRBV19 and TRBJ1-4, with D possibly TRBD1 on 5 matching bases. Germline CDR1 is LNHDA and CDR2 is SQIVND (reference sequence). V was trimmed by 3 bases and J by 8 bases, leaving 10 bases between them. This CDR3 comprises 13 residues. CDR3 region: CASSILAGEKLFF. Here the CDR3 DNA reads TGTGCCAGTAGTATTTTAGCAGGGGAAAAACTGTTTTTT. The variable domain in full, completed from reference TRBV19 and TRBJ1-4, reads DGGITQSPKYLFRKEGQNVTLSCEQNLNHDAMYWYRQDPGQGLRLIYYSQIVNDFQKGDIAEGYSVSREKKESFPLTVTSAQKNPTAFYLCASSILAGEKLFFGSGTQLSVL.

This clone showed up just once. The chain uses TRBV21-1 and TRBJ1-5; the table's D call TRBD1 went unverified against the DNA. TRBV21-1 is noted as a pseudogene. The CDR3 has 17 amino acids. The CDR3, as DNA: TGTGCCAGCAGCAAAAGACACGAACCATATAGCAATCAGCCCCAGCATTTT. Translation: CASSKRHEPYSNQPQHF.

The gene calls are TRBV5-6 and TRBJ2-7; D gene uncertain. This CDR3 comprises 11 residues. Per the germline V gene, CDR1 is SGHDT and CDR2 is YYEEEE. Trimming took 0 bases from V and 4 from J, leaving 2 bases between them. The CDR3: CASSLGYEQYF. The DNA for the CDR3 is TGTGCCAGCAGCTTGGGATACGAGCAGTACTTC.

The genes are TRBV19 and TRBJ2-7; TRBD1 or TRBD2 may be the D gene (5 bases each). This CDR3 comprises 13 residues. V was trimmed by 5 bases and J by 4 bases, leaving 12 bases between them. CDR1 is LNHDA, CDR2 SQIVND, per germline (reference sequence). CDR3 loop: CASSWGPLYEQYF. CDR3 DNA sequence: TGTGCCAGTAGTTGGGGACCGCTATACGAGCAGTACTTC.

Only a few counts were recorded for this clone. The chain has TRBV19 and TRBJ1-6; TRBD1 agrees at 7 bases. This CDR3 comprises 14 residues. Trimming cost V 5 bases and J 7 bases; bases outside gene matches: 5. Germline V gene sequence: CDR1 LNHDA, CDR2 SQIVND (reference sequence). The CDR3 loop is CASSSDRLNSPLHF. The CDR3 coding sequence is TGTGCCAGTAGTTCGGACAGGTTGAATTCACCCCTCCACTTT.

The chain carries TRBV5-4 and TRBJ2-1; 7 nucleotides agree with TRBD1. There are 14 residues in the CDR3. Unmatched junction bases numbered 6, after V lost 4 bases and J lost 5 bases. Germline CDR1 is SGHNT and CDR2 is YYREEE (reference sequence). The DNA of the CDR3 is TGTGCCAGCAGCCCGACAGGGCCCAACAATGAGCAGTTCTTC. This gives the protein CASSPTGPNNEQFF.

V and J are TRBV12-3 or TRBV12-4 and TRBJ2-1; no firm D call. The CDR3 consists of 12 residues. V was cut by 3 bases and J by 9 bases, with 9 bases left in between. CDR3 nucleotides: TGTGCCAGCAGTTTCCGACTTAGTGAGCAGTTCTTC. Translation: CASSFRLSEQFF.

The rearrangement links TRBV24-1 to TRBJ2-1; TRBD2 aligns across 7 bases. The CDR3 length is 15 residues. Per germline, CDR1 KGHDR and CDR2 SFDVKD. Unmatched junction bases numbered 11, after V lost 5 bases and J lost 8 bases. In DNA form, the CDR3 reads TGTGCCACCAGTGCCGGGGGGAGGGCCGTCGATGAGCAGTTCTTC. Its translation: CATSAGGRAVDEQFF.

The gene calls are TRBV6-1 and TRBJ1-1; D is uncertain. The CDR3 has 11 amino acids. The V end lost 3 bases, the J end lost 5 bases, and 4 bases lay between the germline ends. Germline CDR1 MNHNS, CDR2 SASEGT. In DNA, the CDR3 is TGTGCCAGCAGTGAGTATACTGAAGCTTTCTTT. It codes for CASSEYTEAFF.

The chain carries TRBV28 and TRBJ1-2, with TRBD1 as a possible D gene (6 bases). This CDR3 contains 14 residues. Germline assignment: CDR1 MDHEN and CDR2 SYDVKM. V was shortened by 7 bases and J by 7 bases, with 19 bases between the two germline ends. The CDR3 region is CASTLTGGRFGYTF. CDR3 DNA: TGTGCCAGCACACTAACCGGGGGGCGCTTTGGCTACACCTTC.

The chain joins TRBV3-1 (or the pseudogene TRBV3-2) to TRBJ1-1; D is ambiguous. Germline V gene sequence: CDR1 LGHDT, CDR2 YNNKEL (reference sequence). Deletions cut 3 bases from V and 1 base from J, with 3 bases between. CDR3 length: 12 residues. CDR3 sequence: CASSQENTEAFF. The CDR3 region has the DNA TGTGCCAGCAGCCAGGAGAACACTGAAGCTTTCTTT.

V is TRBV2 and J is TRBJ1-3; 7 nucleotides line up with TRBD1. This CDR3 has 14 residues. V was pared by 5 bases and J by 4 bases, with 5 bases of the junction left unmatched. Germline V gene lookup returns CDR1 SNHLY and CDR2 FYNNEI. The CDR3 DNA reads TGTGCCAGCAGTCGTACAGGGGCCGGAAACACCATATATTTT. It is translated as CASSRTGAGNTIYF.

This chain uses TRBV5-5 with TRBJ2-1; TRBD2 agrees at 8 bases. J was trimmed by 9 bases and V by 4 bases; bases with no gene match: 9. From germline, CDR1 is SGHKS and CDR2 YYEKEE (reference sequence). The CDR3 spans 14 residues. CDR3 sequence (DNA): TGTGCCAGCAGCGAGCGGGAGTGGTTTGGTGAGCAGTTCTTC. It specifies CASSEREWFGEQFF.

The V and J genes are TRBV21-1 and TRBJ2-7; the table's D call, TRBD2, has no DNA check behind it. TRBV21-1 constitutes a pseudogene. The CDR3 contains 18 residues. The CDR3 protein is CASSNWTGTSGRSGEQYF. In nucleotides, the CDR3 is TGTGCCAGCAGCAATTGGACGGGGACTAGCGGGAGATCAGGCGAGCAGTACTTC.